Listed here are 17 T cell receptor beta chains from one sample, sequenced in a study of CD8+CD57+ T cells in acquired aplastic anemia. According to the study, genomic DNA was the template for TCR beta VDJ and CDR3 profiling. TCRdb redid the calling of the reads with MiXCR, one entry per CDR3 protein. The top ten hold 1.1% of the sample, which has some 220,000 distinct CDR3 sequences, about 37% seen once. Material for sequencing was sorted CD4+, CD8+, or CD8+CD57+ T cells (not recorded which) from PBMCs. These receptors came from a human donor in good health, serving as a control.

Concerning this clonotype: Since a much larger clone is just one base distant, this may be a read error. V gene TRBV7-2 combines with J gene TRBJ2-7; D is possibly TRBD1 or TRBD2 (6 bases each). Germline loops: CDR1 SGHTA, CDR2 FQGNSA. CDR3 length equals 15 residues. The CDR3 DNA sequence: TGTGCCGGCAGCTTAGTAGGGGGGAGCTCCTACGAGCAGTACTTC. It yields the protein CAGSLVGGSSYEQYF.

The rearrangement joins TRBV24-1 to TRBJ1-1; tentative D call: TRBD1 (6 bases). Germline assignment: CDR1 KGHDR and CDR2 SFDVKD. This CDR3 is built from 12 residues. V lost 7 bases and J 8 bases, leaving 13 bases between the germline ends. The CDR3 spells CATRTTGTEAFF. The DNA for the CDR3 is TGTGCCACCAGGACTACAGGGACCGAAGCTTTCTTT.

The chain carries TRBV20-1 and TRBJ2-5; 9 positions match TRBD1. The germline V gene has CDR1 DFQATT and CDR2 SNEGSKA (reference sequence). The CDR3 extends over 15 amino acids. Trimming at V came to 1 base and at J to 5 bases, leaving 8 bases not matched to a gene. CDR3 DNA: TGCAGTGCTAGAGCCGGGACAGGGTCATGGGAGACCCAGTACTTC. Amino acids: CSARAGTGSWETQYF.

Notes on this clonotype: Sequence at one end of the junction differs from germline and may be a read error. The CDR3 sequence: CASSFGLGETEYF. CDR3 coding DNA: TGTGCCAGCAGCTTCGGACTGGGGGAGACCGAGTACTTC. The rearrangement uses TRBV11-1 and TRBJ2-5, with D perhaps matching TRBD1 or TRBD2 (5 bases each). CDR1 is SGHAT, CDR2 FQDESV, per germline (reference sequence). The CDR3 totals 13 residues.

This clonotype was picked up many times. V gene TRBV19 combines with J gene TRBJ1-2; D gene ambiguous. Deletions cut 1 base from V and 3 bases from J, with 9 bases between. The V gene's germline CDR1 is LNHDA and CDR2 SQIVND (reference sequence). This CDR3 spans 14 amino acids. CDR3 coding DNA: TGTGCCAGTAGTATAGCTGTATCATACTATGGCTACACCTTC. It codes for CASSIAVSYYGYTF.

Comment on this clonotype: This sequence may be a read error, since a much larger clone differs from it by one base. The rearrangement links TRBV11-2 to TRBJ2-5; D gene uncertain. The V and J ends lost 5 bases and 5 bases respectively, with 12 bases between them. The CDR3 consists of 13 residues. Germline V lookup: CDR1 SGHAT, CDR2 FQNNGV. The CDR3 spells CASSPAGVETQYF. The CDR3 coding sequence is TGTGCCAGCAGCCCCGCAGGAGTGGAGACCCAGTACTTC. Using reference TRBV11-2 and TRBJ2-5 for the parts outside the CDR3, the full variable domain is EAGVAQSPRYKIIEKRQSVAFWCNPISGHATLYWYQQILGQGPKLLIQFQNNGVVDDSQLPKDRFSAERLKGVDSTLKIQPAKLEDSAVYLCASSPAGVETQYFGPGTRLLVL.

This clonotype was detected a few times. The V and J genes are TRBV28 and TRBJ2-5, with 11 bases aligning to TRBD1. V was pared by 5 bases and J by 4 bases, with 6 bases of the junction left unmatched. CDR3 size: 15 residues. Germline V lookup: CDR1 MDHEN, CDR2 SYDVKM. The CDR3 sequence: CASSGQGALAETQYF. DNA of the CDR3: TGTGCCAGCAGTGGACAGGGGGCCTTAGCAGAGACCCAGTACTTC. The whole variable domain, remainder taken from reference TRBV28 and TRBJ2-5, is DVKVTQSSRYLVKRTGEKVFLECVQDMDHENMFWYRQDPGLGLRLIYFSYDVKMKEKGDIPEGYSVSREKKERFSLILESASTNQTSMYLCASSGQGALAETQYFGPGTRLLVL.

V usage is TRBV29-1 and J usage is TRBJ2-7; 13 bases map to TRBD2. Per germline, CDR1 SQVTM and CDR2 ANQGSEA. The CDR3 spans 15 residues. V lost 6 bases, J lost 0 bases, and 5 bases stayed unmatched. CDR3 in amino acids: CSVLGLAGSSYEQYF. CDR3 nucleotides: TGCAGCGTGCTGGGACTAGCGGGGAGCTCCTACGAGCAGTACTTC.

This clonotype was found many times. The V call is TRBV20-1, the J call TRBJ2-7; 8 bases line up with TRBD2. The junction had 2 bases not matched to a gene; V was cut back by 6 bases and J by 4 bases. The length of the CDR3 is 11 residues. CDR1 DFQATT and CDR2 SNEGSKA come from the germline V gene (reference sequence). This chain's CDR3 is CSAKREYEQYF. CDR3 coding DNA: TGCAGTGCAAAGCGGGAGTACGAGCAGTACTTC.

The chain couples TRBV20-1 to TRBJ1-1; D is possibly TRBD1 (5 bases). V lost 6 bases and J 1 base, leaving 18 bases between the germline ends. Germline CDR1 is DFQATT and CDR2 is SNEGSKA (reference sequence). The length of the CDR3 is 15 residues. The CDR3 reads CSAPRVEGPNTEAFF. In DNA, the CDR3 is TGCAGTGCCCCGAGGGTTGAGGGGCCGAACACTGAAGCTTTCTTT.

The chain is built from TRBV20-1 and TRBJ1-6; D is ambiguous. Germline V gene lookup returns CDR1 DFQATT and CDR2 SNEGSKA (reference sequence). This CDR3 has 12 residues. Trimming shortened V by 2 bases and J by 8 bases, and 7 bases separated the two germline ends. As DNA, the CDR3 is TGCAGTGCTAGAAGGGCCGATTCACCCCTCCACTTT. Its protein product is CSARRADSPLHF.

This clonotype showed up many times. The chain has TRBV2 and TRBJ2-3, with D perhaps TRBD1 (6 bases). Germline lookup yields CDR1 SNHLY and CDR2 FYNNEI. V lost 6 bases to trimming and J lost 0 bases, with 10 bases between them. The CDR3 length is 14 residues. CDR3: CASRETGSTDTQYF. CDR3 nucleotides: TGTGCCAGCAGGGAGACAGGCAGCACAGATACGCAGTATTTT.

This clonotype came up a few times. The chain combines TRBV9 with TRBJ2-1; 11 bases map to TRBD2. The CDR3 is 15 amino acids. The V gene end was trimmed by 4 bases and the J gene end by 5 bases; junction bases not matched to a gene: 5. Germline lookup yields CDR1 SGDLS and CDR2 YYNGEE. Here the CDR3 reads CASSSTSGGDNEQFF. CDR3 sequence (DNA): TGTGCCAGCAGCTCCACTAGCGGGGGTGACAATGAGCAGTTCTTC. The entire variable domain, with the rest obtained from reference TRBV9 and TRBJ2-1, is as follows: DSGVTQTPKHLITATGQRVTLRCSPRSGDLSVYWYQQSLDQGLQFLIQYYNGEERAKGNILERFSAQQFPDLHSELNLSSLELGDSALYFCASSSTSGGDNEQFFGPGTRLTVL.

This clonotype showed up many times. This chain joins TRBV2 and TRBJ1-1; the match to TRBD1 covers 9 bases. The V segment lost 6 bases and the J segment 1 base; nucleotides outside the gene matches: 6. Germline CDR1 and CDR2: SNHLY and FYNNEI. The CDR3 spans 15 residues. The CDR3 sequence is CASSRDRVGNTEAFF. The CDR3 DNA reads as TGTGCCAGCAGCCGGGACAGGGTGGGGAACACTGAAGCTTTCTTT.

On this clonotype: This may arise from a read error, as a much more abundant clone is one base away. The chain recombines TRBV2 with TRBJ1-4, with a weak D call TRBD1 (5 bases). The CDR3 totals 13 residues. Germline assignment: CDR1 SNHLY and CDR2 FYNNEI. The CDR3 coding sequence is TGTGCCAGCAAGGGCAGGGTTAATGAAACACTGTTTTTT. Amino acids: CASKGRVNETLFF.

Comment on this clonotype: This may stem from a read error, because a much larger clone lies one nucleotide away. This sequence joins TRBV6-1 and TRBJ1-6; 7 bases agree with TRBD1. J gave up 11 bases and V 4 bases, and 8 bases lay outside the gene matches. CDR1 and CDR2 from the germline V gene are MNHNS and SASEGT. This CDR3 is 14 amino acids long. The CDR3 DNA reads TGTGCCAGCAGTGGCGGGACAGCCAATCCACCCCTCCACTTT. Its protein product is CASSGGTANPPLHF.

This clonotype was counted a few times. J is TRBJ1-2 and V is TRBV11-1, with a tentative D call TRBD1 (5 bases). Deletions cut 7 bases from V and 8 bases from J, with 23 bases between. CDR3 length equals 15 residues. The germline CDR1 and CDR2 sequences are SGHAT and FQDESV (reference sequence). CDR3 in DNA: TGTGCCAGCACCGAGAACCAGGGTATGGGATTAGGCTACACCTTC. Protein product: CASTENQGMGLGYTF.